A selection of T cell receptor beta chains follows, all from one sample in a study of monozygotic twins with inflammatory bowel disease. TCRdb re-called the 5' RACE reads and catalogs CDR3 proteins one per entry, DNA excluded. The table counts fewer than 450,000 distinct CDR3 sequences; about 2.5% lies in the top ten. Sequencing input: blood. These receptors were collected from a human donor with ulcerative colitis or Crohn's disease, or a healthy co-twin of an affected twin (not recorded which). Each CDR3 is given with its conserved first and last residue.

length: 15; J: TRBJ1-6; V: TRBV18; CDR3: CASSLPGAINSPLHF
length: 12; J: TRBJ2-7; V: TRBV20-1; CDR3: CSARRQGSEQYF
length: 15; J: TRBJ2-1; V: TRBV7-2; CDR3: CASSLRGGAYNEQFF
length: 15; J: TRBJ2-5; V: TRBV5-1; CDR3: CASIAGVSGQETQYF
length: 16; J: TRBJ2-5; V: TRBV7-2; CDR3: CASSFTSGGPQETQYF
length: 13; J: TRBJ2-7; V: TRBV20-1; CDR3: CRPDRGPPYEQYF
length: 15; J: TRBJ2-1; V: TRBV11-2; CDR3: CASSFRRGEYNEQFF
length: 15; J: TRBJ2-7; V: TRBV3-1; CDR3: CASSLRQGGAYEQYF
length: 14; J: TRBJ2-3; V: TRBV18; CDR3: CASSPRGPGDTQYF
length: 14; J: TRBJ1-6; V: TRBV7-3; CDR3: CASSLLHNNSPLHF
length: 15; J: TRBJ2-7; V: TRBV7-2; CDR3: CASSSNRLATHEQYF
length: 14; J: TRBJ2-5; V: TRBV5-1; CDR3: CASSFKAVQETQYF
length: 14; J: TRBJ1-4; V: TRBV7-9; CDR3: CASTHRDTNEKLFF
length: 14; J: TRBJ1-2; V: TRBV27; CDR3: CASSPWDRGSGYTF
length: 12; J: TRBJ2-4; V: TRBV5-1; CDR3: CASRGIANIQYF
length: 16; J: TRBJ1-6; V: TRBV11-2; CDR3: CASSFRRSQLFSPLHF
length: 15; J: TRBJ2-2; V: TRBV30; CDR3: CAWSFWGANTGELFF
length: 15; J: TRBJ1-1; V: TRBV6-2/TRBV6-3; CDR3: CASSDEGGVHTEAFF
length: 15; J: TRBJ2-2; V: TRBV7-2; CDR3: CASSLQGSNSGELFF
length: 15; J: TRBJ2-1; V: TRBV4-2; CDR3: CASSPEDLAGYPQFF
length: 16; J: TRBJ2-7; V: TRBV30; CDR3: CAWTRGPTAISYEQYF
length: 15; J: TRBJ1-3; V: TRBV7-2; CDR3: CASSSGDRAINTIYF
length: 14; J: TRBJ2-7; V: TRBV4-3; CDR3: CASSQGWGDDEQYF
length: 18; J: TRBJ2-3; V: TRBV5-1; CDR3: CASSNARGQGASTDTQYF
length: 16; J: TRBJ2-1; V: TRBV7-3; CDR3: CASSRTLAGGLNEQFF
length: 15; J: TRBJ1-2; V: TRBV29-1; CDR3: CSGGGGRGHVYGYTF
length: 15; J: TRBJ2-3; V: TRBV7-2; CDR3: CASSPQGVGTDTQYF
length: 13; J: TRBJ2-1; V: TRBV14; CDR3: CASSPGLAREQFF
length: 20; J: TRBJ2-1; V: TRBV24-1; CDR3: CATSGRNQGADGGVYNEQFF
length: 15; J: TRBJ2-7; V: TRBV6-2/TRBV6-3; CDR3: CASSYSQGGSYEQYF
length: 13; J: TRBJ2-1; V: TRBV12-3/TRBV12-4; CDR3: CASSLGANGEQFF
length: 18; J: TRBJ2-7; V: TRBV20-1; CDR3: CSARGDGTSGANSYEQYF
length: 14; J: TRBJ1-6; V: TRBV5-5; CDR3: CASSPGRTNSPLHF
length: 15; J: TRBJ2-2; V: TRBV18; CDR3: CASSPVRSDAGELFF
length: 16; J: TRBJ1-6; V: TRBV12-3/TRBV12-4; CDR3: CASRDDRGTYNSPLHF
length: 13; J: TRBJ2-5; V: TRBV6-2/TRBV6-3; CDR3: CASSLPGWETQYF
length: 13; J: TRBJ2-2; V: TRBV12-3/TRBV12-4; CDR3: CASERRESGELFF
length: 13; J: TRBJ2-2; V: TRBV7-8; CDR3: CASSLVSDGELFF
length: 15; J: TRBJ2-4; V: TRBV20-1; CDR3: CSARVAGGVKNIQYF